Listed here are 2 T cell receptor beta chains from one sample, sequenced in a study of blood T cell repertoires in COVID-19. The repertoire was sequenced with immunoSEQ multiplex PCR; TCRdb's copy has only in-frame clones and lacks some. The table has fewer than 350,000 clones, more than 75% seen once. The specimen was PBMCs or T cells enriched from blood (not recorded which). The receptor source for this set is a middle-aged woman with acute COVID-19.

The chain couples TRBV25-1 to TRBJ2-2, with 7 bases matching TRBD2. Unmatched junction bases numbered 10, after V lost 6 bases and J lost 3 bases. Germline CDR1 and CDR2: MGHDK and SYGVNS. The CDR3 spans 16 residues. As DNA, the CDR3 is TGTGCCAGCAGATTGGACCGGGAGGTCTACACCGGGGAGCTGTTTTTT. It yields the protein CASRLDREVYTGELFF.

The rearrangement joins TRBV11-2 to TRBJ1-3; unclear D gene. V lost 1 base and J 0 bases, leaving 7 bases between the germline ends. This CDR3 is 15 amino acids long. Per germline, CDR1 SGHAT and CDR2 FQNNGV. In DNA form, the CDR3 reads TGTGCCAGCAGCTTAGGGCAGAACTCTGGAAACACCATATATTTT. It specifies CASSLGQNSGNTIYF.